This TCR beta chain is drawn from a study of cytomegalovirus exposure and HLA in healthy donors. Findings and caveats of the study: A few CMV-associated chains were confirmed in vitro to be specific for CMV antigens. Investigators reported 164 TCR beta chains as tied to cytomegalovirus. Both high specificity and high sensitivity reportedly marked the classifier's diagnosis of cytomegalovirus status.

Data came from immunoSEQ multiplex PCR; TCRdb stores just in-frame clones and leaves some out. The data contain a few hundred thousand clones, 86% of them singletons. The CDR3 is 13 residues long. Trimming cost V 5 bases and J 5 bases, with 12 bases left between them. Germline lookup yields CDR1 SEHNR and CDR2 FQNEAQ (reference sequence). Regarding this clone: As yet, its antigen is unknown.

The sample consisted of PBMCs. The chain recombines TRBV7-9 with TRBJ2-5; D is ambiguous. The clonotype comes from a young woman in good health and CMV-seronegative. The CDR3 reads CASSPKLRETQYF. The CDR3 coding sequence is TGTGCCAGCAGCCCCAAGCTTCGGGAGACCCAGTACTTC.